This T cell receptor beta chain was sequenced during a study of T-cell memory formation after mild COVID-19. Overall study results and limits: Pre-infection memory carried some responding clones, suggesting that cross-reactive memory joined.

Points on this clonotype: As yet, its antigen is unknown.

MiXCR, run by TCRdb on the 5' RACE reads, gives a single entry per CDR3 protein. The sample has about 290,000 distinct CDR3 sequences; 15% are singletons. V lost 6 bases, J lost 5 bases, and 9 bases lay in between. Per germline, CDR1 SGHTA and CDR2 FQGTGA. The CDR3 covers 12 residues. This clonotype was sampled from a man between 18 and 29 years old who had mild COVID-19 (a few samples of this study predate the infection). Cell type and time point are not known. The rearrangement joins TRBV7-3 to TRBJ2-3; D is unresolved. The sample taken for sequencing was PBMCs or a T cell subset sorted from them (not recorded which). The CDR3 region has the DNA TGTGCCAGCAGTTCACATGGAGATACGCAGTATTTT. This sequence encodes CASSSHGDTQYF.